These T cell receptor beta chains were read from a single sample in a study of blood T cell repertoires in COVID-19. Only in-frame clones appear in the TCRdb table, and some are missing; sequencing was by immunoSEQ multiplex PCR. In the table there are 150,000 to 170,000 clones, 75% to 95% of which are singletons. The sequenced material came from peripheral blood. These receptors all come from a man in his fifties with acute or convalescent COVID-19. Each CDR3 is given with its conserved first and last residue. Fields, in order: V gene, J gene, D gene, clone size, CDR3 protein, CDR3 DNA. A D gene is named only where the DNA matches it firmly. Some rows mark clone size as missing; the rest say once, few, many or name a class of expanded clone.

TRBV2,TRBJ2-2,TRBD2,.,CASSGSSGITGELFF,TGTGCCAGCAGTGGGAGTAGCGGGATTACCGGGGAGCTGTTTTTT
TRBV5-1,TRBJ2-1,.,.,CASSPRGAGFDEQFF,TGCGCCAGCAGCCCGAGAGGGGCGGGGTTCGATGAGCAGTTCTTC
TRBV5-1,TRBJ2-3,TRBD2,.,CASSLAFAGGPPDTQYF,TGCGCCAGCAGCTTGGCCTTCGCGGGAGGGCCCCCAGATACGCAGTATTTT
TRBV5-4,TRBJ1-2,TRBD1,.,CASSLALTGGMGYTF,TGTGCCAGCAGCTTGGCCTTGACAGGGGGCATGGGCTACACCTTC
TRBV6-2/TRBV6-3,TRBJ2-3,TRBD2,.,CASSPLLLLAGGLNTQYF,TGTGCCAGCAGTCCCCTGTTGCTACTAGCGGGGGGTTTAAATACGCAGTATTTT
TRBV28,TRBJ1-1,TRBD1,.,CASRRQGAGGTEAFF,TGTGCCAGCAGAAGACAGGGGGCTGGCGGCACTGAAGCTTTCTTT
TRBV18,TRBJ2-1,.,.,CASSPRLGDNEQFF,TGTGCCAGCTCACCAAGACTAGGGGACAATGAGCAGTTCTTC
TRBV7-2,TRBJ2-3,.,few,CASSSRGAGADTQYF,TGTGCCAGCAGCTCTCGGGGGGCAGGGGCAGATACGCAGTATTTT
TRBV27,TRBJ1-2,TRBD1,.,CASSYTGGAQYGYTF,TGTGCCAGCAGTTATACAGGGGGCGCTCAGTATGGCTACACCTTC
TRBV5-6,TRBJ2-5,.,.,CASSLRGFQETQYF,TGTGCCAGCAGCTTGAGGGGGTTCCAAGAGACCCAGTACTTC
TRBV30,TRBJ2-3,TRBD2,.,CAWSQGTSGGLGDTQYF,TGTGCCTGGAGCCAGGGGACTAGCGGGGGGCTGGGGGATACGCAGTATTTT
TRBV5-1,TRBJ2-1,.,once,CASSFTSRDEQFF,TGCGCCAGCAGCTTCACTAGTCGGGATGAGCAGTTCTTC
TRBV5-1,TRBJ1-4,.,few,CASSPEGATNEKLFF,TGCGCCAGCAGCCCCGAGGGTGCAACTAATGAAAAACTGTTTTTT
TRBV4-1,TRBJ2-7,TRBD2,.,CASSQRLAGLYEQYF,TGCGCCAGCAGCCAACGACTAGCGGGACTCTACGAGCAGTACTTC
TRBV5-1,TRBJ2-4,TRBD1,.,CASSLEGPGTGSVNIQYF,TGCGCCAGCAGCTTGGAGGGTCCCGGGACAGGCTCGGTAAACATTCAGTACTTC
TRBV3-1/TRBV3-2,TRBJ2-3,.,.,CASSPGDPRGTDTQYF,TGTGCCAGCAGCCCGGGTGATCCGAGGGGCACAGATACGCAGTATTTT
TRBV5-4,TRBJ2-1,.,.,CASSKALALTTSNEQFF,TGTGCCAGCAGCAAGGCCTTAGCCCTTACAACCAGCAATGAGCAGTTCTTC
TRBV15,TRBJ1-2,TRBD1,.,CATSRRQGNGYTF,TGTGCCACCAGCAGAAGACAGGGAAATGGCTACACCTTC
TRBV6-1,TRBJ2-3,.,.,CASSDYITDTQYF,TGTGCCAGCAGTGATTACATCACAGATACGCAGTATTTT
TRBV19,TRBJ2-1,.,.,CASSIWLANINEQFF,TGTGCCAGTAGTATTTGGCTAGCGAACATAAATGAGCAGTTCTTC
TRBV3-1/TRBV3-2,TRBJ2-1,.,.,CASSLKGGIGYNEQFF,TGTGCCAGCAGCCTCAAGGGCGGGATAGGGTACAATGAGCAGTTCTTC
TRBV28,TRBJ2-7,TRBD1,.,CATRDSPIYEQYF,TGTGCCACCAGGGACAGCCCCATCTACGAGCAGTACTTC
TRBV20-1,TRBJ2-1,.,.,CAVGGFGEQFF,TGCGCGGTCGGTGGGTTTGGTGAGCAGTTCTTC
TRBV7-8,TRBJ1-4,TRBD1,.,CASRRQGATTNEKLFF,TGTGCCAGCAGGAGACAGGGGGCGACGACTAATGAAAAACTGTTTTTT
TRBV2,TRBJ2-7,TRBD1,.,CASIRQGLSYEQYF,TGTGCCAGCATAAGACAGGGCCTCTCCTACGAGCAGTACTTC
TRBV10-3,TRBJ1-2,.,.,CAISEPSKRGYGYTF,TGTGCCATCAGTGAGCCTTCAAAGAGGGGGTATGGCTACACCTTC
TRBV6-5,TRBJ1-5,.,few,CASLGGVVQPQHF,TGTGCCAGCCTGGGAGGGGTGGTCCAGCCCCAGCATTTT
TRBV5-1,TRBJ2-5,.,.,CACGDNQETQYF,TGCGCCTGTGGGGACAACCAAGAGACCCAGTACTTC
TRBV29-1,TRBJ1-1,TRBD1,.,CSVGQVQNTEAFF,TGCAGCGTCGGACAGGTACAGAACACTGAAGCTTTCTTT
TRBV5-6,TRBJ1-2,.,.,CASSPGSGVYGYTF,TGTGCCAGCAGTCCAGGGTCGGGGGTCTATGGCTACACCTTC
TRBV30,TRBJ2-5,.,.,CAWSVQSPETQYF,TGTGCCTGGAGTGTCCAGTCACCAGAGACCCAGTACTTC
TRBV27,TRBJ2-1,TRBD2,.,CASSLSRLAGGRSYNEQFF,TGTGCCAGCAGTTTATCGCGACTAGCGGGAGGTCGCTCCTACAATGAGCAGTTCTTC
TRBV27,TRBJ2-7,.,.,CASSFAGDSYEQYF,TGTGCCAGCAGTTTTGCAGGGGACTCCTACGAGCAGTACTTC
TRBV3-1/TRBV3-2,TRBJ1-2,.,.,CASSDRPGGNGYTF,TGTGCCAGCAGCGACCGGCCCGGGGGGAACGGCTACACCTTC
TRBV20-1,TRBJ1-1,.,.,CSGTGTTEAFF,TGCAGTGGAACAGGGACCACTGAAGCTTTCTTT
TRBV7-2,TRBJ1-1,.,.,CAGGTMNTEAFF,TGTGCAGGGGGAACCATGAACACTGAAGCTTTCTTT
TRBV9,TRBJ2-3,TRBD2,.,CASSVQGLAGGDTQYF,TGTGCCAGCAGCGTACAAGGACTAGCGGGAGGGGATACGCAGTATTTT
TRBV3-1/TRBV3-2,TRBJ2-3,TRBD2,.,CASSQAFAPGLGGADTQYF,TGTGCCAGCAGCCAGGCCTTTGCCCCGGGACTGGGAGGGGCAGATACGCAGTATTTT
TRBV7-3,TRBJ1-1,TRBD1,.,CASSLLGQGNTEAFF,TGTGCCAGCAGCTTATTGGGACAGGGGAACACTGAAGCTTTCTTT
TRBV19,TRBJ1-6,TRBD1,.,CASSPGQTNNSPLHF,TGTGCCAGTAGTCCGGGACAGACCAATAATTCACCCCTCCACTTT
TRBV29-1,TRBJ2-1,TRBD2,.,CSVPGLAGVEQFF,TGCAGCGTCCCCGGGCTAGCGGGAGTTGAGCAGTTCTTC
TRBV6-5,TRBJ2-7,.,few,CASSYNRLQYF,TGTGCCAGCAGTTACAACCGACTGCAGTACTTC
TRBV27,TRBJ1-5,TRBD1,.,CASSTGTAIHQPQHF,TGTGCCAGCAGTACCGGGACAGCAATTCATCAGCCCCAGCATTTT
TRBV6-2/TRBV6-3,TRBJ2-5,.,.,CASSSGRTGETQYF,TGTGCCAGCAGTTCCGGACGGACTGGGGAGACCCAGTACTTC
TRBV28,TRBJ1-3,.,once,CASSFEGGSGNTIYF,TGTGCCAGCAGTTTTGAAGGGGGCTCTGGAAACACCATATATTTT
TRBV2,TRBJ1-3,TRBD1,once,CASSILTGDSGNTIYF,TGTGCCAGCAGTATCCTGACAGGGGACTCTGGAAACACCATATATTTT
TRBV5-4,TRBJ1-2,.,.,CASSPGGGLSYGYTF,TGTGCCAGCAGCCCCGGGGGGGGTTTGAGCTATGGCTACACCTTC